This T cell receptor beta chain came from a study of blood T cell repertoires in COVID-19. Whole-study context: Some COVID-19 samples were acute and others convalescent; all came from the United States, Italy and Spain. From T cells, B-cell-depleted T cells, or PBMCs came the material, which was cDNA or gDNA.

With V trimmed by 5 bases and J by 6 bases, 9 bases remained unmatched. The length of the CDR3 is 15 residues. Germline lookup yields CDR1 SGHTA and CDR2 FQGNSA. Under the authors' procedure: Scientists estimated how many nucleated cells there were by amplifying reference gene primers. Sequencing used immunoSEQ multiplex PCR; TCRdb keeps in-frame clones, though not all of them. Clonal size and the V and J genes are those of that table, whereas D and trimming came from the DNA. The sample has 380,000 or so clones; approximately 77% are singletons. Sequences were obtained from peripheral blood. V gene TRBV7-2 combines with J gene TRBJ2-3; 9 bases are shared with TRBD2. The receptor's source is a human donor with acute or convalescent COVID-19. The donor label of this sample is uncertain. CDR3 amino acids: CASSRRLAVGDTQYF. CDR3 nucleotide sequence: TGTGCCAGCAGCCGCCGACTAGCGGTGGGCGATACGCAGTATTTT.